These 12 T cell receptor beta chains share one sample of origin, sequenced in a study of monozygotic twins with inflammatory bowel disease. With the 5' RACE reads reprocessed, TCRdb shows one record per CDR3 protein and no DNA. The sample has about 440,000 distinct CDR3 sequences. Sequenced input: blood. The receptors were sampled from a human donor with ulcerative colitis or Crohn's disease, or a healthy co-twin of an affected twin (not recorded which).

The rearrangement joins TRBV2 to TRBJ1-2. Germline values: CDR1 SNHLY, CDR2 FYNNEI. The CDR3 is made up of 14 amino acids. The CDR3 reads CASSERASNYGYTF. The complete variable domain, with remaining parts taken from reference TRBV2 and TRBJ1-2, reads EPEVTQTPSHQVTQMGQEVILRCVPISNHLYFYWYRQILGQKVEFLVSFYNNEISEKSEIFDDQFSVERPDGSNFTLKIRSTKLEDSAMYFCASSERASNYGYTFGSGTRLTVV.

The J gene is TRBJ1-1, the V gene TRBV27; TCRdb outputs TRBD1, but without DNA this stays unchecked. CDR1 MNHEY and CDR2 SMNVEV come from the germline V gene (reference sequence). The CDR3 consists of 14 residues. The CDR3 sequence: CASRGPGQGTEAFF.

The gene calls are TRBV7-9 and TRBJ2-7; TCRdb's D call of TRBD1 is untestable without DNA. The germline gives CDR1 SEHNR, CDR2 FQNEAQ (reference sequence). The CDR3 runs to 14 residues. CDR3 sequence: CASSFLGQAYEQYF. Full variable domain (remainder filled in from reference TRBV7-9 and TRBJ2-7): DTGVSQNPRHKITKRGQNVTFRCDPISEHNRLYWYRQTLGQGPEFLTYFQNEAQLEKSRLLSDRFSAERPKGSFSTLEIQRTEQGDSAMYLCASSFLGQAYEQYFGPGTRLTVT.

The V gene is TRBV7-2, the J gene TRBJ2-2; the TCRdb call, TRBD1, lacks DNA for checking. CDR3 length: 17 amino acids. Germline lookup yields CDR1 SGHTA and CDR2 FQGNSA. CDR3 amino acids: CASSLRQGEQVTGELFF. Using reference TRBV7-2 and TRBJ2-2 for the parts outside the CDR3, the full variable domain is GAGVSQSPSNKVTEKGKDVELRCDPISGHTALYWYRQSLGQGLEFLIYFQGNSAPDKSGLPSDRFSAERTGGSVSTLTIQRTQQEDSAVYLCASSLRQGEQVTGELFFGEGSRLTVL.

This CDR3 reads CASSPGTYSYEQYF. This chain connects TRBV12-3 or TRBV12-4 to TRBJ2-7; TCRdb selects TRBD2, and the lack of DNA leaves this call unchecked. The CDR3 covers 14 residues.

V gene TRBV19 combines with J gene TRBJ1-1; TCRdb names TRBD1, which stays unverified in the absence of DNA. The CDR3 contains 13 residues. Germline CDR1 LNHDA, CDR2 SQIVND (reference sequence). CDR3 loop: CASSTQENTEAFF.

This rearrangement joins TRBV6-6 to TRBJ2-1; TCRdb reports TRBD1, a call that lacks DNA to check it against. Per the germline V gene, CDR1 is MNHNY and CDR2 is SVGAGI (reference sequence). The CDR3 covers 14 residues. This chain's CDR3 is CASSSGLPGVGQFF.

The chain combines TRBV20-1 with TRBJ1-4; TCRdb reports TRBD1, a call that lacks DNA to check it against. The CDR3 runs 16 residues. Germline CDR1 and CDR2: DFQATT and SNEGSKA (reference sequence). The CDR3 region is CSARETRGLVNEKLFF.

The chain is built from TRBV5-1 and TRBJ1-1. CDR3 length: 13 residues. Germline V lookup: CDR1 SGHRS, CDR2 YFSETQ. The CDR3 region is CASSHGSNTEAFF.

The V call is TRBV9, the J call TRBJ1-3. The CDR3 totals 13 residues. The germline V gene encodes CDR1 SGDLS and CDR2 YYNGEE. CDR3 loop: CASSVNSGNTIYF.

The chain combines TRBV28 with TRBJ2-7; as DNA is missing, the TRBD1 call by TCRdb cannot be tested. This CDR3 is built from 16 residues. The germline V gene encodes CDR1 MDHEN and CDR2 SYDVKM. The CDR3 region is CASSPQTGTGNYEQYF. Filled out from reference TRBV28 and TRBJ2-7, the complete variable domain reads DVKVTQSSRYLVKRTGEKVFLECVQDMDHENMFWYRQDPGLGLRLIYFSYDVKMKEKGDIPEGYSVSREKKERFSLILESASTNQTSMYLCASSPQTGTGNYEQYFGPGTRLTVT.

This rearrangement joins TRBV5-4 to TRBJ2-3; TCRdb's assignment of TRBD2 cannot be checked, as there is no DNA. This CDR3 contains 14 residues. Looked up from germline, CDR1 is SGHNT and CDR2 is YYREEE (reference sequence). CDR3 sequence: CASSSLAGADTQYF.